This T cell receptor (beta chain) was documented in a study of control samples from healthy donors and cancer patients. Assay: immunoSEQ multiplex PCR; the TCRdb copy retains only in-frame clones and omits some. Of tens of thousands of clones in the sample, approximately 84% were seen once. CDR3 length: 15 amino acids. V shed 5 bases and J 6 bases; nucleotides not matched to a gene: 7. In germline, CDR1 is MNHEY, CDR2 SVGAGI. The sequenced material came from PBMCs. The clonotype was recovered from a man between 70 and 80 years old with lung cancer. V is TRBV6-5 and J is TRBJ2-2, with TRBD1 identical over 9 bases. CDR3 coding DNA: TGTGCCAGCAGTACCGGGACAGGGAAAGCCGGGGAGCTGTTTTTT. It specifies CASSTGTGKAGELFF.